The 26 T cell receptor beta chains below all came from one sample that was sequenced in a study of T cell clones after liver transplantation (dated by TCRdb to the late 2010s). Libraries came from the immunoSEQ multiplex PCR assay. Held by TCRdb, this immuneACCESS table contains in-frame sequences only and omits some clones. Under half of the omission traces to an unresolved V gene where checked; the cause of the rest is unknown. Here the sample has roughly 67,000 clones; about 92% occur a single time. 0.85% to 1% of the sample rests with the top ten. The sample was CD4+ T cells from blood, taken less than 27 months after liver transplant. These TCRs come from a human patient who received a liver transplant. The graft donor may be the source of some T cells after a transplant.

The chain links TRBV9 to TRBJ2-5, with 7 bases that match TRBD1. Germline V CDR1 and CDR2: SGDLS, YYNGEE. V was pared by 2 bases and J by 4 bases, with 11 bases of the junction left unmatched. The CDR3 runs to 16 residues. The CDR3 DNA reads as TGTGCCAGCAGCGTTGCCGGGACAGTCCATGCAGAGACCCAGTACTTC. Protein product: CASSVAGTVHAETQYF. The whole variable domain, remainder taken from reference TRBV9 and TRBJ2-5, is DSGVTQTPKHLITATGQRVTLRCSPRSGDLSVYWYQQSLDQGLQFLIQYYNGEERAKGNILERFSAQQFPDLHSELNLSSLELGDSALYFCASSVAGTVHAETQYFGPGTRLLVL.

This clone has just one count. In DNA form, the CDR3 reads TGTGCCAGCAGCTTGGGCGGGGACGGCTCTGTCACCGGGGAGCTGTTTTTT. The encoded protein is CASSLGGDGSVTGELFF. This chain joins TRBV5-8 and TRBJ2-2; perhaps TRBD2 as D (6 bases). V gave up 0 bases and J gave up 4 bases, with 16 bases separating them. The length of the CDR3 is 17 residues. The germline gives CDR1 SGHTS, CDR2 YDEGEE.

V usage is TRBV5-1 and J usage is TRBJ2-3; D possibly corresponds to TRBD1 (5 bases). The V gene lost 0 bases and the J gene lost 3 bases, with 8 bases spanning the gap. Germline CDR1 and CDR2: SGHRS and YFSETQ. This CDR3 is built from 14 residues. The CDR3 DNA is TGCGCCAGCAGCTTGGGACAGATTACAGATACGCAGTATTTT. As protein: CASSLGQITDTQYF.

The CDR3 region has the DNA TGTGCCAGTAGTGCCAGCGGGGGAAATCAGCCCCAGCATTTT. It specifies CASSASGGNQPQHF. The rearrangement uses TRBV19 and TRBJ1-5; D may be TRBD1 (5 bases). This CDR3 contains 14 residues. Germline V CDR1 and CDR2: LNHDA, SQIVND (reference sequence). V lost 5 bases and J lost 4, with 12 bases in between.

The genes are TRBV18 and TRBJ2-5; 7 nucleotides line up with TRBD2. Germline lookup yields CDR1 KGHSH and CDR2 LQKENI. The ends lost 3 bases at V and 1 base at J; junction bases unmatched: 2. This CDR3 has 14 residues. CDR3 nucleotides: TGTGCCAGCTCACCTGGGAGGGGCCAAGAGACCCAGTACTTC. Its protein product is CASSPGRGQETQYF.

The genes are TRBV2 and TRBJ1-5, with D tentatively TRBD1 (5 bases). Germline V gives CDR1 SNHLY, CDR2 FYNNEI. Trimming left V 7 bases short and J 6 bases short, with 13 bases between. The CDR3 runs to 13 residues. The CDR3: CASTRDSTQPQHF. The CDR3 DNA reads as TGTGCCAGCACCAGGGATTCTACTCAGCCCCAGCATTTT.

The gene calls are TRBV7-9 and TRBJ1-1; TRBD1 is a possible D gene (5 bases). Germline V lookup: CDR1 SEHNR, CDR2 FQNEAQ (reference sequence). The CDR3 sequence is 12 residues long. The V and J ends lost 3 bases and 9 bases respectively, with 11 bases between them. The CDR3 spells CASSFIQGKAFF. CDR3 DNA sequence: TGTGCCAGCAGCTTCATCCAGGGAAAAGCTTTCTTT.

CDR3 bases: TGTGCCAGCAGTTCCGGGACAGGGGGCCCCGGGGAGCTGTTTTTT. Translated, it gives CASSSGTGGPGELFF. The V call is TRBV6-1, the J call TRBJ2-2; 12 nucleotides match TRBD1. CDR1 is MNHNS and CDR2 is SASEGT in the germline V gene. Unmatched junction bases numbered 4, after V lost 5 bases and J lost 6 bases. The CDR3 spans 15 residues.

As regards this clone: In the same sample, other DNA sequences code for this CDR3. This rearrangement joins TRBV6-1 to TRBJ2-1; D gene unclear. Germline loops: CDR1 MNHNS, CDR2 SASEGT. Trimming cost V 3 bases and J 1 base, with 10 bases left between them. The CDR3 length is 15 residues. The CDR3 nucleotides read TGTGCCAGCAGTGAGGGCGCTACATCCTACAATGAGCAGTTCTTC. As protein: CASSEGATSYNEQFF.

The CDR3, as DNA: TGTGCCAGCAGCACAGACAGGGGGCCCAGCTCTGGAAACACCATATATTTT. Amino acids: CASSTDRGPSSGNTIYF. This chain connects TRBV5-6 to TRBJ1-3; 10 bases are a match to TRBD1. The V and J ends lost 4 bases and 0 bases, in that order; junction bases with no gene match: 7. The length of the CDR3 is 17 residues. Per the germline V gene, CDR1 is SGHDT and CDR2 is YYEEEE.

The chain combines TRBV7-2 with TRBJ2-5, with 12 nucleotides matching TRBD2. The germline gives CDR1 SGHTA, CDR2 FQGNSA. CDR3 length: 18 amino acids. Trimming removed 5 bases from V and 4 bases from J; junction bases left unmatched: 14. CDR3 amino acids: CASSHLNLAGGPRETQYF. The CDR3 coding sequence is TGTGCCAGCAGCCACTTGAACCTAGCGGGAGGGCCGAGAGAGACCCAGTACTTC.

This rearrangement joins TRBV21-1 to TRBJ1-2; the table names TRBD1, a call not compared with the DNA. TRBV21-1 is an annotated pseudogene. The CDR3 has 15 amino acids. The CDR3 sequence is CASARPGQANYGYTF. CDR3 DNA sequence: TGTGCCAGCGCTCGGCCGGGACAAGCTAACTATGGCTACACCTTC.

The CDR3 loop is CATSRVDRDYEQYF. CDR3 nucleotide sequence: TGTGCCACCAGCAGAGTGGACAGGGACTACGAGCAGTACTTC. V and J are TRBV15 and TRBJ2-7, with 8 bases identical to TRBD1. V gave up 1 base and J gave up 3 bases; unmatched junction bases: 2. The CDR3 spans 14 residues. Germline V gives CDR1 LNHNV, CDR2 YYDKDF (reference sequence).

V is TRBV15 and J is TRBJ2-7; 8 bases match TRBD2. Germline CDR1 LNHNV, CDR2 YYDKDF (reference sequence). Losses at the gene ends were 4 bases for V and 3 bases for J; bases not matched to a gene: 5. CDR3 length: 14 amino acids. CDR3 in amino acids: CATSIGGRIYEQYF. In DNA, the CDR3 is TGTGCCACCAGCATTGGCGGGAGGATCTACGAGCAGTACTTC. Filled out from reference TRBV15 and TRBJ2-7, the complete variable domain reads DAMVIQNPRYQVTQFGKPVTLSCSQTLNHNVMYWYQQKSSQAPKLLFHYYDKDFNNEADTPDNFQSRRPNTSFCFLDIRSPGLGDTAMYLCATSIGGRIYEQYFGPGTRLTVT.

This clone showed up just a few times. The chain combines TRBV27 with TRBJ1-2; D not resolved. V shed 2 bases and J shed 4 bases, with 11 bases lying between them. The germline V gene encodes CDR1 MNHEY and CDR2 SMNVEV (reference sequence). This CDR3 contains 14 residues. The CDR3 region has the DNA TGTGCCAGCAGTTTAAACAGTCAGACCTATGGCTACACCTTC. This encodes CASSLNSQTYGYTF.

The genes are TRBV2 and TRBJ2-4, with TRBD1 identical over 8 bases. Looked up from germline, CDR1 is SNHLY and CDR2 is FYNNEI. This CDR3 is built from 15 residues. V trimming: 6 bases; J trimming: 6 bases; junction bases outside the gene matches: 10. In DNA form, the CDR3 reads TGTGCCAGCAGAGGAGCGACAGGGGATGGAAACATTCAGTACTTC. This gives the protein CASRGATGDGNIQYF.

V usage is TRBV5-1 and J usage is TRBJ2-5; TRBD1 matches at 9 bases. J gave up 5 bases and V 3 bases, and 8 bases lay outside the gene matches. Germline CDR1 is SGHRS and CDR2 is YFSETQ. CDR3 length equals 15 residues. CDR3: CASSWGPDRGETQYF. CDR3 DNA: TGCGCCAGCAGCTGGGGACCCGACAGGGGGGAGACCCAGTACTTC.

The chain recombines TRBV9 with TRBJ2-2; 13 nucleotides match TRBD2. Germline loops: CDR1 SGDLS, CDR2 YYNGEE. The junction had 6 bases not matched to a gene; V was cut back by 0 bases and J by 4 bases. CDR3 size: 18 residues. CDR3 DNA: TGTGCCAGCAGCGTAGAACTAGCGGGAGGGCCAAGCACCGGGGAGCTGTTTTTT. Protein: CASSVELAGGPSTGELFF.

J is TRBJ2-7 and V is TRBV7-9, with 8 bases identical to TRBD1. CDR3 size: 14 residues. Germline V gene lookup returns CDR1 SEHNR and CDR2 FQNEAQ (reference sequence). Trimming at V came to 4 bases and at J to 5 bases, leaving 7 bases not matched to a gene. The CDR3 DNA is TGTGCCAGCAGCTCCCGACAGGGGTACAACGAGCAGTACTTC. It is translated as CASSSRQGYNEQYF.

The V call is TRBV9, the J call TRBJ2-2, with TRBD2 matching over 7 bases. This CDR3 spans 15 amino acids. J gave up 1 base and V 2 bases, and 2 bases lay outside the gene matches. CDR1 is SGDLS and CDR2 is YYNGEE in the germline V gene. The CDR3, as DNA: TGTGCCAGCAGCGTGCGCGGGAGGAACACCGGGGAGCTGTTTTTT. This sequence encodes CASSVRGRNTGELFF.

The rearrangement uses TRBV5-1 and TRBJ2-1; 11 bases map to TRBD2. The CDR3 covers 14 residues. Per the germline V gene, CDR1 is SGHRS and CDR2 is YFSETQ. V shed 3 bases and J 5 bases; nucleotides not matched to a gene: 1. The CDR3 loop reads CASSSTSGNNEQFF. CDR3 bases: TGCGCCAGCAGCTCGACTAGCGGGAACAATGAGCAGTTCTTC. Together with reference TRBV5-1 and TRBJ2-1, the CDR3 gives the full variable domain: KAGVTQTPRYLIKTRGQQVTLSCSPISGHRSVSWYQQTPGQGLQFLFEYFSETQRNKGNFPGRFSGRQFSNSRSEMNVSTLELGDSALYLCASSSTSGNNEQFFGPGTRLTVL.

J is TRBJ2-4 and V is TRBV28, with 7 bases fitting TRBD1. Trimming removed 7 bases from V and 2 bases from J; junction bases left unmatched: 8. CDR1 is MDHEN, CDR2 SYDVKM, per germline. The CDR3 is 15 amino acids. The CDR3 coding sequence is TGTGCCAGCATCGAGACAGGGAGATCCAAAAACATTCAGTACTTC. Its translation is CASIETGRSKNIQYF.

The CDR3 sequence: CASSLEGRDGETQYF. Written as DNA, the CDR3 is TGCGCCAGCAGCTTGGAAGGCAGGGATGGCGAGACCCAGTACTTC. The chain uses TRBV5-1 and TRBJ2-5; perhaps TRBD1 as D (5 bases). Germline V gene data show CDR1 as SGHRS and CDR2 as YFSETQ. This CDR3 region has 15 residues. V dropped 0 bases and J dropped 5 bases, with 14 bases sitting between them.

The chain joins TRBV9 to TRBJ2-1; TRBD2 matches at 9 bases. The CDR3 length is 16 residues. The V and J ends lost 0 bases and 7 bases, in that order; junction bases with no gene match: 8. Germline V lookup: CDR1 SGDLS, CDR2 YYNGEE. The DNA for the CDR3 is TGTGCCAGCAGCGTAGGTGGGGCGGGAGGGCAGAATGAGCAGTTCTTC. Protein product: CASSVGGAGGQNEQFF.

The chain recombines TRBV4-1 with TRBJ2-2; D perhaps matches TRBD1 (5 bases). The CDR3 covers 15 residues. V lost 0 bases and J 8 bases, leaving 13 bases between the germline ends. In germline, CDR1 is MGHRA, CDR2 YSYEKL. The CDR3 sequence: CASSQDGRARGELFF. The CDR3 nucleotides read TGCGCCAGCAGCCAAGACGGCAGGGCGAGAGGGGAGCTGTTTTTT.

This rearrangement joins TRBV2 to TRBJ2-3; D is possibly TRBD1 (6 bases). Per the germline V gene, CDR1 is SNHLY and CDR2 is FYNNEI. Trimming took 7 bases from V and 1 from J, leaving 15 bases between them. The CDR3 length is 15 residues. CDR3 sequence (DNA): TGTGCCAGCAAAGCGGAAGGGGGTGGCACAGATACGCAGTATTTT. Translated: CASKAEGGGTDTQYF.